The 14 T cell receptor beta chains in this list originate from one sample, sequenced in a study of T-cell reconstitution after alpha-beta-depleted transplantation in children. A TCRbeta library incorporating unique molecular identifiers was prepared. TCRdb re-analysed the PCR reads in MiXCR, keeping a single row per CDR3 protein. The sample yields about 610,000 distinct CDR3 sequences, 8% to 11% seen once. The starting material was PBMCs from the stem cell graft donor, obtained from the stem cell graft. The receptors were gathered from a human donor who donated a stem cell graft to a child with acute myeloid leukemia.

This clonotype has only a few counts. The rearrangement uses TRBV28 and TRBJ2-4; TRBD1 might be the D (6 bases). This CDR3 is 17 amino acids long. CDR1 is MDHEN, CDR2 SYDVKM, per germline. With 4 bases removed from V and 0 bases from J, the gap between germline ends came to 16 bases. CDR3 protein: CASSSTAQGLAKNIQYF. CDR3 nucleotides: TGTGCCAGCAGTTCGACCGCACAGGGTCTAGCCAAAAACATTCAGTACTTC. Together with reference TRBV28 and TRBJ2-4, the CDR3 gives the full variable domain: DVKVTQSSRYLVKRTGEKVFLECVQDMDHENMFWYRQDPGLGLRLIYFSYDVKMKEKGDIPEGYSVSREKKERFSLILESASTNQTSMYLCASSSTAQGLAKNIQYFGAGTRLSVL.

This clonotype was seen only a few times. The chain uses TRBV6-5 and TRBJ2-1; TRBD2 is a possible D gene (7 bases). V gave up 0 bases and J gave up 5 bases, with 14 bases separating them. The CDR3 length is 16 residues. Germline CDR1 is MNHEY and CDR2 is SVGAGI. CDR3 DNA sequence: TGTGCCAGCAGTTACTCGTCGAAGGGGGGGCACAATGAGCAGTTCTTC. Translated, it gives CASSYSSKGGHNEQFF.

V is TRBV7-2 and J is TRBJ1-5; a possible D gene is TRBD1 (5 bases). V was clipped by 4 bases and J by 7 bases, with 14 bases between them. CDR1 is SGHTA and CDR2 is FQGNSA in the germline V gene. There are 14 residues in the CDR3. The CDR3 nucleotides read TGTGCCAGCAGCTCAGGGAAGGGGAGCCAGCCCCAGCATTTT. Residues: CASSSGKGSQPQHF. Drawing the rest from reference TRBV7-2 and TRBJ1-5, the complete variable domain is GAGVSQSPSNKVTEKGKDVELRCDPISGHTALYWYRQSLGQGLEFLIYFQGNSAPDKSGLPSDRFSAERTGGSVSTLTIQRTQQEDSAVYLCASSSGKGSQPQHFGDGTRLSIL.

Only a few counts were recorded for this clonotype. The rearrangement joins TRBV9 to TRBJ2-7; TRBD1 aligns across 7 bases. The CDR3 has 15 residues. Losses at the gene ends were 0 bases for V and 0 bases for J; bases not matched to a gene: 3. From germline, CDR1 is SGDLS and CDR2 YYNGEE. CDR3: CASSVARDSSYEQYF. Here the CDR3 DNA reads TGTGCCAGCAGCGTAGCGAGGGACAGCTCCTACGAGCAGTACTTC.

The chain joins TRBV20-1 to TRBJ1-2, with D uncertain. CDR3 length: 15 residues. Trimming removed 0 bases at V and 2 bases at J, with 13 bases between. Germline V gene data show CDR1 as DFQATT and CDR2 as SNEGSKA (reference sequence). The CDR3 DNA sequence: TGCAGTGCTAGAGATCTAAAATGGATAAACTATGGCTACACCTTC. Its translation is CSARDLKWINYGYTF.

About this clonotype itself: A read error is possible here, since a much larger clone lies one base away. The chain is built from TRBV20-1 and TRBJ2-5, with D perhaps matching TRBD1 or TRBD2 (6 bases each). V dropped 5 bases and J dropped 4 bases, with 11 bases sitting between them. Germline assignment: CDR1 DFQATT and CDR2 SNEGSKA (reference sequence). The CDR3 spans 12 residues. CDR3 sequence: CSAGEGGETQYF. CDR3 nucleotides: TGCAGTGCTGGCGAGGGGGGAGAGACCCAGTACTTC.

The V gene is TRBV12-3 or TRBV12-4, the J gene TRBJ2-7; D uncertain. CDR3 size: 13 residues. V gave up 7 bases and J gave up 2 bases, with 12 bases separating them. The CDR3 bases are TGTGCCAGCACCGATGACAATGCCTACGAGCAGTACTTC. Translating it yields CASTDDNAYEQYF.

In DNA, the CDR3 is TGTGCCAGCAGCAAGGAAGGGGGCGTTCATCAGCCCCAGCATTTT. Its protein is CASSKEGGVHQPQHF. The V and J genes are TRBV12-3 or TRBV12-4 and TRBJ1-5; 7 bases match TRBD1. The ends lost 6 bases at V and 5 bases at J; junction bases unmatched: 10. This CDR3 has 15 amino acids.

The chain recombines TRBV27 with TRBJ2-5, with 8 bases matching TRBD2. The V gene's germline CDR1 is MNHEY and CDR2 SMNVEV (reference sequence). This CDR3 contains 14 residues. Unmatched junction bases numbered 7, after V lost 5 bases and J lost 5 bases. The CDR3 is CASSGKREKETQYF. The DNA of the CDR3 is TGTGCCAGCAGTGGGAAGCGGGAGAAGGAGACCCAGTACTTC.

This clonotype has more than one count but fewer than ten. This sequence joins TRBV20-1 and TRBJ2-7; 8 nucleotides line up with TRBD2. Trimming at V came to 0 bases and at J to 2 bases, leaving 6 bases not matched to a gene. The germline V gene has CDR1 DFQATT and CDR2 SNEGSKA (reference sequence). CDR3 size: 15 residues. CDR3 protein: CSARDRGLGPYEQYF. The CDR3 DNA follows: TGCAGTGCTAGAGATCGGGGACTAGGCCCCTACGAGCAGTACTTC.

The gene calls are TRBV6-1 and TRBJ2-1; 8 bases match TRBD2. V gave up 6 bases and J gave up 5 bases; unmatched junction bases: 12. The CDR3 has 16 amino acids. The V gene's germline CDR1 is MNHNS and CDR2 SASEGT. The CDR3 loop is CASSRGGRIVHNEQFF. The CDR3 DNA reads as TGTGCCAGCAGCCGGGGCGGGAGGATAGTCCACAATGAGCAGTTCTTC.

This clonotype came up once. The rearrangement uses TRBV6-1 and TRBJ2-7; 8 bases are shared with TRBD2. CDR1 and CDR2 (germline): MNHNS, SASEGT. V dropped 5 bases and J dropped 2; count of bases not matched to a gene: 8. This CDR3 is 15 amino acids long. Here the CDR3 reads CASSLKAGVPYEQYF. The CDR3 bases are TGTGCCAGCAGTCTTAAAGCGGGAGTGCCCTACGAGCAGTACTTC.

The chain joins TRBV4-2 to TRBJ2-3, with D perhaps matching TRBD2 (6 bases). V was shortened by 0 bases and J by 4 bases, with 14 bases between the two germline ends. The CDR3 runs 16 residues. Germline CDR1 is LGHNA and CDR2 is YNFKEQ. CDR3: CASSQDKVPGADTQYF. Here the CDR3 DNA reads TGTGCCAGCAGCCAAGATAAGGTTCCGGGAGCAGATACGCAGTATTTT.

The genes are TRBV4-3 and TRBJ2-1, with TRBD2 as a possible D gene (5 bases). The CDR3 runs to 16 residues. V was shortened by 3 bases and J by 9 bases, with 21 bases between the two germline ends. Germline V gene data show CDR1 as LGHNA and CDR2 as YSLEER. The CDR3: CASSHLGKGKRVEQFF. The CDR3 coding sequence is TGCGCCAGCAGCCACCTAGGAAAAGGCAAGAGGGTTGAGCAGTTCTTC.